This T cell receptor beta chain appears in the sequencing data of a study of T cell responses to AZD1222 COVID-19 vaccine. General study findings and limits: Unmutated variant regions are reportedly targeted by nearly half of spike-specific TCRs.

To note about this clone: Antigen specificity is unknown.

The study pooled second doses at about 4 or about 12 weeks. Germline V gene data show CDR1 as WNHNN and CDR2 as SYGVQD (reference sequence). The ends lost 5 bases at V and 9 bases at J; junction bases unmatched: 9. This CDR3 has 14 residues. Sequencing was performed with immunoSEQ multiplex PCR; in TCRdb, only in-frame clones are kept and a portion is missing. The sample consists of 140,000 or so clones, roughly 89% of them appearing once. The clonotype comes from an adult who received the AZD1222 COVID-19 vaccine. Sequences were derived from peripheral blood, sampled 28 days after the second AZD1222 dose. This sequence joins TRBV10-1 and TRBJ2-1; the match to TRBD1 covers 8 bases. The CDR3: CASSFQGAGGEQFF. The CDR3 DNA follows: TGCGCCAGCAGTTTCCAGGGGGCGGGTGGTGAGCAGTTCTTC.